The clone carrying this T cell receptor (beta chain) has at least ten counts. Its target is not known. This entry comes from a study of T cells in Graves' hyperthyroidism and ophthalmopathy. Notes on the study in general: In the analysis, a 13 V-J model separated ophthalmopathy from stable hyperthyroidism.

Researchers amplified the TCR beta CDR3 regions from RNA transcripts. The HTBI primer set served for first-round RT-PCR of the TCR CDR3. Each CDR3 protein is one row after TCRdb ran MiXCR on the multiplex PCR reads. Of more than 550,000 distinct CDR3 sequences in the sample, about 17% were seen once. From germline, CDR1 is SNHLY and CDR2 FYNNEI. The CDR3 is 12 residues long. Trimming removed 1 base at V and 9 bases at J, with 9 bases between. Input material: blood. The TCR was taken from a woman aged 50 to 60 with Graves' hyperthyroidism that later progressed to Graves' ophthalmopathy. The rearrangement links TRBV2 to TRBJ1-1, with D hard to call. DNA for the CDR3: TGTGCCAGCAGTGAAGAGAAAGGTCAAGCTTTCTTT. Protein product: CASSEEKGQAFF. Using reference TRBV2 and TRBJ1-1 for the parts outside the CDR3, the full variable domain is EPEVTQTPSHQVTQMGQEVILRCVPISNHLYFYWYRQILGQKVEFLVSFYNNEISEKSEIFDDQFSVERPDGSNFTLKIRSTKLEDSAMYFCASSEEKGQAFFGQGTRLTVV.